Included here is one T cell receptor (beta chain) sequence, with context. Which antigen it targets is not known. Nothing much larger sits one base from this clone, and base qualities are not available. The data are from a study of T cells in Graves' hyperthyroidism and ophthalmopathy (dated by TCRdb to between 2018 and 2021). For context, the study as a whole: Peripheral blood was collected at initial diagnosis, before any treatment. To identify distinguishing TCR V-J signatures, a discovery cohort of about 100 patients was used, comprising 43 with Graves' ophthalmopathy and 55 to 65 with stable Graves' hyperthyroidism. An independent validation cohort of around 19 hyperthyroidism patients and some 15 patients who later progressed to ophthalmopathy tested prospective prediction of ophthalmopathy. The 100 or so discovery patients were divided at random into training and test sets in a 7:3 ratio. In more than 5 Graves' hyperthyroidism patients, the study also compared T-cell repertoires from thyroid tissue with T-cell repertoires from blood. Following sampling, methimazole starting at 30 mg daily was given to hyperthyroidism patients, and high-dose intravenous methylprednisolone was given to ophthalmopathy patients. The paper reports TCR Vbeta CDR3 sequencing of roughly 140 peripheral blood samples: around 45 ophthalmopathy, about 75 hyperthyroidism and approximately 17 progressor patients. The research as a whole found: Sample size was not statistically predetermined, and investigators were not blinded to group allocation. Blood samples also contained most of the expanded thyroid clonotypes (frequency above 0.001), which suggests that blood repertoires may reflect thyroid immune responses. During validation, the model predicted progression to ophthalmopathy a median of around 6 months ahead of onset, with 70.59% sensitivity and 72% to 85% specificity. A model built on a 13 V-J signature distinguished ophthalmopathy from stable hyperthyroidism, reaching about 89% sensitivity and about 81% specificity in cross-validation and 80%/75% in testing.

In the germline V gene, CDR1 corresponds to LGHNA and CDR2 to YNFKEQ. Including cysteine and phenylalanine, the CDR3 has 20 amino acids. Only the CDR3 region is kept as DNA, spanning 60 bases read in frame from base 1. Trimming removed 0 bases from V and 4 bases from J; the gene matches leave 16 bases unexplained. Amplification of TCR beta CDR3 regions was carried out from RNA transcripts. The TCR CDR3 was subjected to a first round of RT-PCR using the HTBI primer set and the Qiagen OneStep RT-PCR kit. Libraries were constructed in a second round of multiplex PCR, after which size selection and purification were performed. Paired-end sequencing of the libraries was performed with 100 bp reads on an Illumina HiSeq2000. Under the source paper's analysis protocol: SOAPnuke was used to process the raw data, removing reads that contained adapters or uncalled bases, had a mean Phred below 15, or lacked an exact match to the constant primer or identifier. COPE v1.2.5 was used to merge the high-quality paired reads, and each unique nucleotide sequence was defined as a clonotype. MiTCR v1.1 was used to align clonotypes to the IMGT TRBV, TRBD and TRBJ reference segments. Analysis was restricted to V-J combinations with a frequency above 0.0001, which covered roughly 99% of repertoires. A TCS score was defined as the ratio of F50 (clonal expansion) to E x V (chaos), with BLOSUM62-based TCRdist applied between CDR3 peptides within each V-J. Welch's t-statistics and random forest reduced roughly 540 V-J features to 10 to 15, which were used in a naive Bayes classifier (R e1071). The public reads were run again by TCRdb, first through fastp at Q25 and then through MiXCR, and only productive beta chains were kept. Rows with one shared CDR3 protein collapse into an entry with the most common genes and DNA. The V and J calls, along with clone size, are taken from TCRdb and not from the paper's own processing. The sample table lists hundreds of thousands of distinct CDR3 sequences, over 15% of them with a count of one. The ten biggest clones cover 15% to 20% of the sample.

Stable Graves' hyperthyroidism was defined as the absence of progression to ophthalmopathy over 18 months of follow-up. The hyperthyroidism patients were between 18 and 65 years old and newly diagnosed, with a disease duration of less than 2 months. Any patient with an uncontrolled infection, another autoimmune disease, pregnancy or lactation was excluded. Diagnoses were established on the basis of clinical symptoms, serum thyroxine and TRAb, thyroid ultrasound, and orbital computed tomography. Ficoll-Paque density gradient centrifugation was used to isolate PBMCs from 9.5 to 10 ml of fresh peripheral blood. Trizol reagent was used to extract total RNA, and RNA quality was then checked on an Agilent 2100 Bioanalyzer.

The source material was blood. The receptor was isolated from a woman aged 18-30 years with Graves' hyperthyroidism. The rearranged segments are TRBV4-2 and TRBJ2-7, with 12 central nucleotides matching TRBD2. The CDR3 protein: CASSQEVEGWTSGIYYEQYF. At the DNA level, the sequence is TGTGCCAGCAGCCAAGAAGTGGAGGGTTGGACTAGCGGGATTTATTACGAGCAGTACTTC.